These 12 T cell receptor beta chains originate from one sample sequenced in a study of CD8 T cells in ankylosing spondylitis. From the 5' RACE reads, TCRdb called clonotypes with MiXCR, one entry per CDR3 protein. Of around 340,000 distinct CDR3 sequences listed, roughly 14% are singletons. Sequencing input: blood, either unsorted or a sorted T cell fraction (not recorded which). The receptors were gathered from a male donor with ankylosing spondylitis or in good health (not recorded which).

There are a few counts of this clonotype. The V gene is TRBV3-1, the J gene TRBJ2-1; D call uncertain. CDR3 size: 15 residues. The germline V gene has CDR1 LGHDT and CDR2 YNNKEL (reference sequence). Trimming took off 2 bases at V and 2 bases at J, with 10 bases between the two ends. The CDR3 nucleotides read TGTGCCAGCAGCCAAACAGCGTTTACCTACAATGAGCAGTTCTTC. Translated: CASSQTAFTYNEQFF.

This clonotype was counted only a few times. This chain joins TRBV24-1 and TRBJ2-7; perhaps D is TRBD1 or TRBD2 (5 bases each). The CDR3 consists of 12 residues. Trimming removed 0 bases from V and 9 bases from J, with 8 bases in between. The germline CDR1 and CDR2 sequences are KGHDR and SFDVKD. The CDR3 here is CATSDLMGRQYF. Written as DNA, the CDR3 is TGTGCCACCAGTGATTTGATGGGACGGCAGTACTTC.

The J gene is TRBJ2-1, the V gene TRBV3-1; TRBD2 matches at 13 bases. The CDR3 length is 15 residues. The ends lost 6 bases at V and 4 bases at J; junction bases unmatched: 3. Germline values: CDR1 LGHDT, CDR2 YNNKEL (reference sequence). The CDR3 DNA reads TGTGCCAGCAGTCGACTAGCGGGAGGTTACAATGAGCAGTTCTTC. It is translated as CASSRLAGGYNEQFF.

The sample holds many counts of this clonotype. CDR3 protein: CASSQDRQATEAFF. Here the CDR3 DNA reads TGTGCCAGCAGCCAAGATCGGCAGGCCACTGAAGCTTTCTTT. The chain uses TRBV4-2 and TRBJ1-1; D is undetermined. CDR3 length equals 14 residues. V shed 0 bases and J shed 4 bases, with 9 bases lying between them. Per the germline V gene, CDR1 is LGHNA and CDR2 is YNFKEQ.

This clonotype came up a few times. The chain is built from TRBV7-2 and TRBJ2-3; D not resolved. The CDR3 totals 12 residues. V dropped 5 bases and J dropped 6 bases, with 9 bases sitting between them. In germline, CDR1 is SGHTA, CDR2 FQGNSA. The CDR3 sequence is CASSVGRDTQYF. CDR3 DNA: TGTGCCAGCAGCGTAGGGCGGGATACGCAGTATTTT.

This clonotype appeared many times. The V call is TRBV7-9, the J call TRBJ1-1, with no clear D. CDR1 is SEHNR, CDR2 FQNEAQ, per germline (reference sequence). This CDR3 spans 14 amino acids. V shed 1 base and J shed 9 bases, with 15 bases lying between them. The CDR3 DNA sequence: TGTGCCAGCAGCTTAGAGGTTGGGCCGGCTCAAGCTTTCTTT. This translates into CASSLEVGPAQAFF.

The chain carries TRBV5-6 and TRBJ2-3; D might be TRBD1 or TRBD2, each matching 5 bases. The CDR3 loop spans 16 amino acids. Trimming cost V 3 bases and J 1 base, with 15 bases left between them. The V gene's germline CDR1 is SGHDT and CDR2 YYEEEE. CDR3 sequence: CASSYTGPSGTDTQYF. In DNA, the CDR3 is TGTGCCAGCAGCTACACGGGGCCCTCAGGCACAGATACGCAGTATTTT.

This clonotype has only a few counts. This chain connects TRBV3-1 to TRBJ2-5; 12 bases fit TRBD2. This CDR3 region has 15 residues. The germline CDR1 and CDR2 sequences are LGHDT and YNNKEL (reference sequence). V was pared by 4 bases and J by 5 bases, with 5 bases of the junction left unmatched. The CDR3, as DNA: TGTGCCAGCAGCCGGAGACTAGCGGGAGCGGAGACCCAGTACTTC. Amino acid sequence: CASSRRLAGAETQYF.

This clonotype came up many times. The chain combines TRBV12-3 or TRBV12-4 with TRBJ1-1; no firm D call. The CDR3 runs 11 residues. Trimming pared 8 bases from V and 3 bases from J, leaving 7 bases between. The CDR3, as DNA: TGTGCCAGCTTAAAGTACACTGAAGCTTTCTTT. Protein product: CASLKYTEAFF.

J is TRBJ2-3 and V is TRBV24-1; 8 nucleotides align to TRBD2. The CDR3 sequence is 15 residues long. V was clipped by 5 bases and J by 4 bases; unmatched bases: 7. Germline CDR1 reads KGHDR; CDR2 reads SFDVKD. The CDR3 protein is CATSALGGGPDTQYF. The CDR3, as DNA: TGTGCCACCAGTGCTCTTGGCGGGGGGCCAGATACGCAGTATTTT.

The chain combines TRBV5-1 with TRBJ2-5; 8 positions agree with TRBD1. V was pared by 1 base and J by 3 bases, with 5 bases of the junction left unmatched. The CDR3 totals 15 residues. Germline CDR1 and CDR2: SGHRS and YFSETQ. In DNA, the CDR3 is TGCGCCAGCAGCTTGTTGGGGACAGGTGAAGAGACCCAGTACTTC. This sequence encodes CASSLLGTGEETQYF.

This CDR3 is CASSVDRVTREGTGELFF. CDR3 nucleotides: TGTGCCAGCAGCGTAGACAGGGTTACTCGAGAGGGCACCGGGGAGCTGTTTTTT. This rearrangement joins TRBV9 to TRBJ2-2, with D possibly being TRBD1 (6 bases). This CDR3 has 18 amino acids. The ends were cut back, 0 bases at V and 4 bases at J, with 19 bases in the middle. Germline V gene data show CDR1 as SGDLS and CDR2 as YYNGEE.